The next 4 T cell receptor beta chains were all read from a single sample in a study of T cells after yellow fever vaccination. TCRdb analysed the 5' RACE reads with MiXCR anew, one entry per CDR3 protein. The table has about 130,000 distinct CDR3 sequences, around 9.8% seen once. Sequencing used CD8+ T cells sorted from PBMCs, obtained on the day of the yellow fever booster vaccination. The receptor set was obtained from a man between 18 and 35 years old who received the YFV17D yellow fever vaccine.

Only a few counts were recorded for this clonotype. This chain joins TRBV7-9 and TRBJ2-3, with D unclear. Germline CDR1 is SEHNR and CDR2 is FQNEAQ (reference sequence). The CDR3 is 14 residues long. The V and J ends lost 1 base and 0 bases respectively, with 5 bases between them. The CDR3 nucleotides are TGTGCCAGCAGCTTAGTAGGTAGCACAGATACGCAGTATTTT. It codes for CASSLVGSTDTQYF.

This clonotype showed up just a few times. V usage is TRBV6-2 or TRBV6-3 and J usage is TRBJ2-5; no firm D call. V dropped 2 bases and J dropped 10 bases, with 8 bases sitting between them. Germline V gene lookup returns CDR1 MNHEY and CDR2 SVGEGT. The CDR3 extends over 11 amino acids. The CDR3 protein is CASSYPQDQYF. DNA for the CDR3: TGTGCCAGCAGTTACCCGCAGGACCAGTACTTC.

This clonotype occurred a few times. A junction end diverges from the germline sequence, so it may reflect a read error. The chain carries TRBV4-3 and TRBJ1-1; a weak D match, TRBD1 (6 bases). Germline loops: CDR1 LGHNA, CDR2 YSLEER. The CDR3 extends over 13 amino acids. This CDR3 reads CASSQGPRGEPGF. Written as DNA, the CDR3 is TGCGCCAGCAGCCAAGGGCCCAGGGGAGAGCCCGGATTT.

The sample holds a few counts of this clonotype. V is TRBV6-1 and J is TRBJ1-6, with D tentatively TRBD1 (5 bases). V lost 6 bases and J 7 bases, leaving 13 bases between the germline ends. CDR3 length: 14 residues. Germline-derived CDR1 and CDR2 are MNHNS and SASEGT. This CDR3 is CASRWDLLNSPLHF. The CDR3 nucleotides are TGTGCCAGCAGATGGGACTTACTGAATTCACCCCTCCACTTT.